The 28 T cell receptor beta chains below come from one sample, sequenced in a study of cytomegalovirus exposure and HLA in healthy donors. PCR amplification relied on 60 Vbeta primers (plus 13 Jbeta primers). TCRdb keeps only in-frame clones here, not all; method: immunoSEQ multiplex PCR. The sample totals roughly 77,000 clones; its top ten clones hold about 5%. The sequencing input was PBMCs. The receptors shown here come from a man aged 25 to 45 in good health and CMV-seronegative.

The V call is TRBV19, the J call TRBJ2-1, with TRBD1 matching 7 bases. Germline trimming cut 10 bases from V and 8 bases from J; bases unmatched to any gene: 17. Per germline, CDR1 LNHDA and CDR2 SQIVND (reference sequence). This CDR3 has 15 amino acids. The CDR3 DNA reads TGTGCCACCCAAACATCCGGGACAGAGTTCGATGAGCAGTTCTTC. This gives the protein CATQTSGTEFDEQFF.

The rearrangement joins TRBV2 to TRBJ2-1, with 9 bases fitting TRBD1. This CDR3 spans 15 amino acids. Germline lookup yields CDR1 SNHLY and CDR2 FYNNEI. J gave up 3 bases and V 6 bases, and 6 bases lay outside the gene matches. The DNA of the CDR3 is TGTGCCAGCAGCCCGGGACAGGGCTACTACAATGAGCAGTTCTTC. Its protein is CASSPGQGYYNEQFF. Filled out from reference TRBV2 and TRBJ2-1, the complete variable domain reads EPEVTQTPSHQVTQMGQEVILRCVPISNHLYFYWYRQILGQKVEFLVSFYNNEISEKSEIFDDQFSVERPDGSNFTLKIRSTKLEDSAMYFCASSPGQGYYNEQFFGPGTRLTVL.

The rearrangement joins TRBV6-1 to TRBJ2-7; 10 bases agree with TRBD1. The CDR3 totals 14 residues. Germline CDR1 is MNHNS and CDR2 is SASEGT. The V segment lost 6 bases and the J segment 4 bases; nucleotides outside the gene matches: 6. The CDR3, as DNA: TGTGCCAGCAGAGTCCGGACAGGGGGGTACGAGCAGTACTTC. Its protein product is CASRVRTGGYEQYF.

The J gene is TRBJ2-3, the V gene TRBV11-2, with a tentative D call TRBD2 (6 bases). With 5 bases removed from V and 3 bases from J, the gap between germline ends came to 18 bases. CDR3 length: 16 residues. The germline gives CDR1 SGHAT, CDR2 FQNNGV. CDR3 bases: TGTGCCAGCAGCATCATGGTCCGGGCGGGGACAGATACGCAGTATTTT. It codes for CASSIMVRAGTDTQYF.

The V and J genes are TRBV28 and TRBJ1-2, with no clear D. The CDR3 has 15 residues. The V gene's germline CDR1 is MDHEN and CDR2 SYDVKM. V lost 3 bases and J lost 4, with 15 bases in between. In DNA form, the CDR3 reads TGTGCCAGCAGTTTCCTAGAGGAGCAGATCTATGGCTACACCTTC. This translates into CASSFLEEQIYGYTF.

The V gene is TRBV19, the J gene TRBJ2-7; 12 bases align to TRBD1. The trim removed 4 bases at V and 6 bases at J, leaving 4 bases unmatched. CDR1 is LNHDA and CDR2 is SQIVND in the germline V gene (reference sequence). This CDR3 comprises 14 residues. The CDR3 loop is CASSTGQGAVEQYF. Here the CDR3 DNA reads TGTGCCAGTAGTACGGGACAGGGGGCCGTCGAGCAGTACTTC.

This chain uses TRBV6-4 with TRBJ1-3; possibly TRBD1 for D (6 bases). Germline values: CDR1 MRHNA, CDR2 SNTAGT. The CDR3 has 16 amino acids. V lost 10 bases and J lost 4, with 23 bases in between. CDR3 nucleotides: TGTGCCACCCAAGAGCGGGGGCCCCTTTCAGGAAACACCATATATTTT. It translates to CATQERGPLSGNTIYF.

The chain links TRBV27 to TRBJ2-7; perhaps TRBD2 as D (5 bases). Trimming pared 4 bases from V and 2 bases from J, leaving 15 bases between. The CDR3 spans 15 residues. Germline CDR1 is MNHEY and CDR2 is SMNVEV (reference sequence). In DNA form, the CDR3 reads TGTGCCAGCAGTTCCCTTTCGGGGTTCGCCTACGAGCAGTACTTC. It translates to CASSSLSGFAYEQYF.

The V call is TRBV27, the J call TRBJ1-5; the D gene is possibly TRBD1 (6 bases). Trimming cost V 6 bases and J 5 bases, with 23 bases left between them. CDR1 and CDR2 from the germline V gene are MNHEY and SMNVEV (reference sequence). The CDR3 is 17 residues long. CDR3 in DNA: TGTGCCAGCAGCACCGATCGTGAGGGGGAGGGCGATCAGCCCCAGCATTTT. Amino acids: CASSTDREGEGDQPQHF.

The chain recombines TRBV9 with TRBJ2-1; TRBD2 matches at 7 bases. The germline V gene has CDR1 SGDLS and CDR2 YYNGEE. This CDR3 comprises 14 residues. V shed 3 bases and J 3 bases; nucleotides not matched to a gene: 3. CDR3 in amino acids: CASSALAVYNEQFF. CDR3 nucleotides: TGTGCCAGCAGCGCTCTAGCGGTCTACAATGAGCAGTTCTTC.

CDR3 loop: CASSSQVNRLLRNSPLHF. CDR3 sequence (DNA): TGTGCCAGCAGTTCCCAAGTGAACAGGTTACTCCGTAATTCACCCCTCCACTTT. V usage is TRBV27 and J usage is TRBJ1-6, with D perhaps matching TRBD1 (5 bases). Per germline, CDR1 MNHEY and CDR2 SMNVEV (reference sequence). Trimming removed 4 bases from V and 6 bases from J, with 22 bases in between. The CDR3 covers 18 residues.

J is TRBJ1-4 and V is TRBV4-2; TRBD1 might be the D (5 bases). CDR3 length: 16 residues. V lost 3 bases and J 7 bases, leaving 18 bases between the germline ends. Germline V gene lookup returns CDR1 LGHNA and CDR2 YNFKEQ. The CDR3 nucleotides read TGTGCCAGCAGCCATGATACGCGGGGGGTAGGTGAAAAACTGTTTTTT. This encodes CASSHDTRGVGEKLFF.

The chain links TRBV9 to TRBJ1-6, with TRBD1 matching 9 bases. The junction had 6 bases not matched to a gene; V was cut back by 4 bases and J by 1 base. Germline V gene data show CDR1 as SGDLS and CDR2 as YYNGEE. This CDR3 has 17 residues. Here the CDR3 reads CASSLPQGASYNSPLHF. The CDR3 bases are TGTGCCAGCAGCCTACCACAGGGGGCATCCTATAATTCACCCCTCCACTTT.

The V call is TRBV10-3, the J call TRBJ1-5; the D gene is possibly TRBD1 (6 bases). The CDR3 sequence is 15 residues long. Trimming shortened V by 4 bases and J by 3 bases, and 13 bases separated the two germline ends. Germline V gene lookup returns CDR1 ENHRY and CDR2 SYGVKD. CDR3 sequence reads: CAISASLGANQPQHF. For the CDR3, the DNA is TGTGCCATCAGTGCCTCTTTGGGGGCCAATCAGCCCCAGCATTTT.

The rearrangement links TRBV7-3 to TRBJ2-3; 7 positions agree with TRBD1. This CDR3 is 14 amino acids long. With V trimmed by 4 bases and J by 6 bases, 7 bases remained unmatched. The germline V gene has CDR1 SGHTA and CDR2 FQGTGA. The CDR3 here is CASSSETGADTQYF. The CDR3 nucleotides are TGTGCCAGCAGCTCCGAAACAGGGGCCGATACGCAGTATTTT.

This rearrangement joins TRBV6-1 to TRBJ2-7; D not certain. The length of the CDR3 is 11 residues. The V end was cut by 8 bases, the J end by 0 bases, with 5 bases between. Germline assignment: CDR1 MNHNS and CDR2 SASEGT. CDR3 coding DNA: TGTGCCAGCGAGATCTCCTACGAGCAGTACTTC. Protein: CASEISYEQYF.

This chain joins TRBV1 and TRBJ2-3; TRBD2, the D gene given by the table, was not confirmed from the DNA. TRBV1 represents a pseudogene. CDR3 size: 17 residues. The CDR3 DNA follows: TGCACCAGCAGCCAGGGGAGGAGAGGACGGGCCCTAGATACGCAGTATTTT. Translation: CTSSQGRRGRALDTQYF.

The J gene is TRBJ1-1, the V gene TRBV29-1; TRBD1 aligns across 7 bases. The CDR3 sequence is 13 residues long. Germline CDR1 and CDR2: SQVTM and ANQGSEA. After removal of 7 bases from V and 5 bases from J, the junction contained 10 bases not matched to a gene. The CDR3, as DNA: TGCAGCGCCTCGGGACAGACTTGGACTGAAGCTTTCTTT. This translates into CSASGQTWTEAFF.

The V gene is TRBV5-1, the J gene TRBJ1-2; D is possibly TRBD1 (5 bases). The V end lost 1 base, the J end lost 8 bases, and 21 bases lay between the germline ends. From germline, CDR1 is SGHRS and CDR2 YFSETQ. The CDR3 loop spans 16 amino acids. CDR3 DNA: TGCGCCAGCAGCTTGTTTAGCCGGGGGAGAGCTGGGGGCTACACCTTC. Encoded protein: CASSLFSRGRAGGYTF.

The chain carries TRBV5-1 and TRBJ1-2; TRBD1 agrees at 9 bases. V was clipped by 5 bases and J by 7 bases; unmatched bases: 9. The germline CDR1 and CDR2 sequences are SGHRS and YFSETQ. CDR3 length: 14 residues. DNA for the CDR3: TGCGCCAGCAGTTATACGGGACAGGGTGGTGGCTACACCTTC. This sequence encodes CASSYTGQGGGYTF.

This sequence joins TRBV11-3 and TRBJ2-1; the D gene is possibly TRBD1 (6 bases). V was pared by 4 bases and J by 0 bases, with 10 bases between. This CDR3 has 15 residues. Germline V CDR1 and CDR2: SGHNT, YENEEA. CDR3 bases: TGTGCCAGCAGCTACACCAGGGGCTCCTACAATGAGCAGTTCTTC. Amino acids: CASSYTRGSYNEQFF.

The chain carries TRBV30 and TRBJ1-2; 7 nucleotides line up with TRBD1. Germline loops: CDR1 GTSNPN, CDR2 SVGIG (reference sequence). The CDR3 runs 12 residues. V trimming: 1 base; J trimming: 9 bases; junction bases outside the gene matches: 5. As DNA, the CDR3 is TGTGCCTGGAGTGCACAGGGGAAGCGCTACACCTTC. It yields the protein CAWSAQGKRYTF.

CDR3 sequence: CASSESLAGSSYNEQFF. CDR3 sequence (DNA): TGTGCCAGCAGTGAGAGCCTAGCGGGAAGCTCCTACAATGAGCAGTTCTTC. The chain is built from TRBV2 and TRBJ2-1; 9 bases fit TRBD2. V dropped 3 bases and J dropped 0; count of bases not matched to a gene: 6. The CDR3 length is 17 residues. The germline gives CDR1 SNHLY, CDR2 FYNNEI.

The rearrangement links TRBV4-1 to TRBJ1-1; D unclear. Germline V gene sequence: CDR1 MGHRA, CDR2 YSYEKL. The CDR3 loop spans 14 amino acids. V lost 0 bases and J lost 1, with 6 bases in between. CDR3 in amino acids: CASSQDAENTEAFF. The CDR3 bases are TGCGCCAGCAGCCAAGATGCGGAGAACACTGAAGCTTTCTTT.

V is TRBV9 and J is TRBJ1-5, with D tentatively TRBD1 (6 bases). The CDR3 loop spans 14 amino acids. Germline lookup yields CDR1 SGDLS and CDR2 YYNGEE. Trimming cost V 4 bases and J 0 bases, with 8 bases left between them. CDR3 coding DNA: TGTGCCAGCAGCCGGGACACTAGCAATCAGCCCCAGCATTTT. Protein: CASSRDTSNQPQHF.

The V and J genes are TRBV5-1 and TRBJ2-6; TRBD1 matches at 9 bases. V shed 6 bases and J 1 base; nucleotides not matched to a gene: 8. This CDR3 is built from 17 residues. Germline loops: CDR1 SGHRS, CDR2 YFSETQ. As DNA, the CDR3 is TGCGCCAGCAACTACAGGGGGCTGATTTCTGGGGCCAACGTCCTGACTTTC. Its protein is CASNYRGLISGANVLTF.

The chain employs TRBV5-1 and TRBJ1-4; 7 bases line up with TRBD1. The junction had 11 bases not matched to a gene; V was cut back by 2 bases and J by 7 bases. This CDR3 comprises 16 residues. CDR1 SGHRS and CDR2 YFSETQ come from the germline V gene. In DNA, the CDR3 is TGCGCCAGCAGCTTAACGACCGGGACAGCGGGTGAAAAACTGTTTTTT. This translates into CASSLTTGTAGEKLFF.

The V gene is TRBV7-2, the J gene TRBJ1-5, with 8 bases aligning to TRBD1. The CDR3 sequence is 14 residues long. The V gene end was trimmed by 4 bases and the J gene end by 5 bases; junction bases not matched to a gene: 4. Germline V gene data show CDR1 as SGHTA and CDR2 as FQGNSA. DNA of the CDR3: TGTGCCAGCAGCTGGGCAGGGGGCGATCAGCCCCAGCATTTT. Encoded protein: CASSWAGGDQPQHF.